Following are 7 T cell receptor beta chains from one sample sequenced in a study of pediatric ulcerative colitis. Generated by immunoSEQ multiplex PCR, the TCRdb table keeps only in-frame clones and is missing some. Here the sample spans some 60,000 clones, 77% being singletons. Sample: blood. Every receptor here comes from a boy aged 5 to 17 with moderate ulcerative colitis.

The J gene is TRBJ1-1, the V gene TRBV20-1; D might be TRBD1 (5 bases). CDR1 DFQATT and CDR2 SNEGSKA come from the germline V gene (reference sequence). V lost 5 bases and J lost 4, with 8 bases in between. CDR3 length: 11 residues. The DNA of the CDR3 is TGCAGTGCTGTCGGGGCCACTGAAGCTTTCTTT. Translation: CSAVGATEAFF.

V gene TRBV6-6 combines with J gene TRBJ2-1, with 9 bases aligning to TRBD2. This CDR3 spans 15 amino acids. After removal of 6 bases from V and 6 bases from J, the junction contained 9 bases not matched to a gene. CDR1 is MNHNY, CDR2 SVGAGI, per germline (reference sequence). In nucleotides, the CDR3 is TGTGCCAGCAGCTATTCGCGGCGGGGGGGCAATGAGCAGTTCTTC. This gives the protein CASSYSRRGGNEQFF.

The count of this clone is one. The chain couples TRBV7-2 to TRBJ2-7, with D possibly matching TRBD1 (5 bases). The V and J ends lost 4 bases and 5 bases respectively, with 15 bases between them. The CDR3 consists of 14 residues. Per germline, CDR1 SGHTA and CDR2 FQGNSA. CDR3 coding DNA: TGTGCCAGCAGCTCTATGACAGTAACGGACGAGCAGTACTTC. Its translation is CASSSMTVTDEQYF.

This clone was observed a handful of times. The chain carries TRBV25-1 and TRBJ2-2; D may be TRBD2 (5 bases). Trimming shortened V by 3 bases and J by 9 bases, and 14 bases separated the two germline ends. The germline CDR1 and CDR2 sequences are MGHDK and SYGVNS. CDR3 length equals 14 residues. The chain's CDR3 is CASSERVGERELFF. Here the CDR3 DNA reads TGTGCCAGCAGTGAGAGAGTCGGGGAGCGGGAGCTGTTTTTT.

CDR3 bases: TGCGCCAGCAGGGACTGGACAGCTGAAGCTTTCTTT. Its protein product is CASRDWTAEAFF. The V and J genes are TRBV10-2 and TRBJ1-1; TRBD1 might be the D (6 bases). The CDR3 is 12 amino acids. Per germline, CDR1 WSHSY and CDR2 SAAADI. Trimming removed 6 bases at V and 6 bases at J, with 11 bases between.

In its sample, this clone was seen a few times. The gene calls are TRBV19 and TRBJ2-7; 13 positions match TRBD2. The CDR3 has 15 amino acids. In germline, CDR1 is LNHDA, CDR2 SQIVND (reference sequence). Trimming took 5 bases from V and 2 from J; bases not matched to a gene: 3. The CDR3: CASSLGLAGTYEQYF. The CDR3 DNA reads TGTGCCAGTAGTCTGGGACTAGCGGGAACCTACGAGCAGTACTTC.

This clone was recorded only once. V gene TRBV9 combines with J gene TRBJ2-1; a weak D match, TRBD2 (6 bases). Trimming removed 0 bases from V and 4 bases from J, with 8 bases in between. This CDR3 has 14 residues. Germline V CDR1 and CDR2: SGDLS, YYNGEE. CDR3 DNA sequence: TGTGCCAGCAGCGTAGTAGCGGCTTACAATGAGCAGTTCTTC. It codes for CASSVVAAYNEQFF.